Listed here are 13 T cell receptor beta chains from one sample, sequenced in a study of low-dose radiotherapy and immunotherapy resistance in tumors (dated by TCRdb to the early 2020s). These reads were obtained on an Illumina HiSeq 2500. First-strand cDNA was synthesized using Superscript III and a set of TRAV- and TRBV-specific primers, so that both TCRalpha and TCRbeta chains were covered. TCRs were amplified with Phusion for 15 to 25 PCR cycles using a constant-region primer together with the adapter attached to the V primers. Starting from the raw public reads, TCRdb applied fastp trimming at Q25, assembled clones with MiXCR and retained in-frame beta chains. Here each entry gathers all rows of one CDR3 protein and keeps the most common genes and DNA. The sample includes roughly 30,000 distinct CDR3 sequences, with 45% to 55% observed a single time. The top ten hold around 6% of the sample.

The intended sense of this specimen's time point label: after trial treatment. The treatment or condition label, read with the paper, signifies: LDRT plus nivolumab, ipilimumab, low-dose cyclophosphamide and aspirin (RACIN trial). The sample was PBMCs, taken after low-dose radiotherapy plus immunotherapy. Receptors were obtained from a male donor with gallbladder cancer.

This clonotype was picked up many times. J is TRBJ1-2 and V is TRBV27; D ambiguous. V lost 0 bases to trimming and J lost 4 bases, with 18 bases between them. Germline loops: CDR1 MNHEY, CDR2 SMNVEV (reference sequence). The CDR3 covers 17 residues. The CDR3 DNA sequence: TGTGCCAGCAGTTTATCGTTCCCAAACGAACTATTCTATGGCTACACCTTC. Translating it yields CASSLSFPNELFYGYTF.

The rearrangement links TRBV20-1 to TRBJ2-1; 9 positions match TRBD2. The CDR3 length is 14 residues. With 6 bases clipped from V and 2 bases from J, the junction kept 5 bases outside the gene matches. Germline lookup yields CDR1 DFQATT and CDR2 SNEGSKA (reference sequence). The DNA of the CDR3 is TGCAGTGCAAAGCTAGCGGGGACCTACAATGAGCAGTTCTTC. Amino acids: CSAKLAGTYNEQFF.

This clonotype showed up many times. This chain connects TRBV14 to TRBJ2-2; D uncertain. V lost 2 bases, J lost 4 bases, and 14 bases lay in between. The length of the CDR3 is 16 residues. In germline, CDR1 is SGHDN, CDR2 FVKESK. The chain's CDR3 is CASSQRIPLGTGELFF. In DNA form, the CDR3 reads TGTGCCAGCAGCCAACGGATACCCCTCGGCACCGGGGAGCTGTTTTTT.

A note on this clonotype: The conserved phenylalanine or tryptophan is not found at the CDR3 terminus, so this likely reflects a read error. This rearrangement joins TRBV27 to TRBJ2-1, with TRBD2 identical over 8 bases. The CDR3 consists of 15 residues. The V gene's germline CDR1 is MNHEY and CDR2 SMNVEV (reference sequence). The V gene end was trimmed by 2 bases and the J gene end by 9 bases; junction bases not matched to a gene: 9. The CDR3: CASSLEDGRGSEQFS. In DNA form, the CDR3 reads TGTGCCAGCAGTTTAGAGGACGGGAGGGGGAGTGAGCAGTTCTCC.

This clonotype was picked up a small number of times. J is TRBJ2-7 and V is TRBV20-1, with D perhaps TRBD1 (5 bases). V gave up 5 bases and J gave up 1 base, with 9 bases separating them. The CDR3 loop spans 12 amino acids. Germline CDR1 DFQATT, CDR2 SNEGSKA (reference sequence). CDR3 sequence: CSAGDRSYEQYF. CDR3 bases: TGCAGTGCTGGTGACAGATCCTACGAGCAGTACTTC.

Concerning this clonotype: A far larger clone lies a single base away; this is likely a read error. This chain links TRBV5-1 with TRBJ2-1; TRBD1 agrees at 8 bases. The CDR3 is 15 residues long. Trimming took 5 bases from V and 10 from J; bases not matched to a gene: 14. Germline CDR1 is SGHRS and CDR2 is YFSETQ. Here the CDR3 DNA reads TGCGCCAGCAGGACAGGGGCTGCACGCTCCTACGAGCAGTTCTTC. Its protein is CASRTGAARSYEQFF.

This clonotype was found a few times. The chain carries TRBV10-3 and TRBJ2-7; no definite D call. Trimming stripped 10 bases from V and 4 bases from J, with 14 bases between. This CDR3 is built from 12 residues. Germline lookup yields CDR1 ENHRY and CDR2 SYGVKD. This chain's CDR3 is CASTEFSYEQYF. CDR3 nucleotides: TGTGCCAGCACCGAGTTCTCGTACGAGCAGTACTTC.

The CDR3 region has the DNA TGTGCCAGCCAGAGCCTAGCGGGAGTTCGGGAGCAGTACTTC. The encoded protein is CASQSLAGVREQYF. The chain combines TRBV28 with TRBJ2-7, with TRBD2 matching 10 bases. Trimming at V came to 8 bases and at J to 7 bases, leaving 11 bases not matched to a gene. The CDR3 runs 14 residues. From germline, CDR1 is MDHEN and CDR2 SYDVKM.

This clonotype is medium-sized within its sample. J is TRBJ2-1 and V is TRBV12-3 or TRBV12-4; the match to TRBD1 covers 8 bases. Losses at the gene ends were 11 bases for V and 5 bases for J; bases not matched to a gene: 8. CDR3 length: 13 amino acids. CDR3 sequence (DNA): TGTGCCGACCAGGGGGCAAGGGACAATGAGCAGTTCTTC. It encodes CADQGARDNEQFF.

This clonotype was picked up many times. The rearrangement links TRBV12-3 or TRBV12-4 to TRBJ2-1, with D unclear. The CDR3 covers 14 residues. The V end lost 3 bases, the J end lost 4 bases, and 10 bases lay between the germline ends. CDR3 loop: CASSFGSEYNEQFF. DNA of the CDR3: TGTGCCAGCAGTTTTGGCAGCGAATACAATGAGCAGTTCTTC.

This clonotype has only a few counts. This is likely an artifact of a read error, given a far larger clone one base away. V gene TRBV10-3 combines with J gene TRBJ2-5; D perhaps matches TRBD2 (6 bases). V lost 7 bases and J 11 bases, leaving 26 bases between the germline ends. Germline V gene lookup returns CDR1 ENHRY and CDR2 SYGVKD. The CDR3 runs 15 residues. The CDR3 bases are TGTGCCATCATGGGTCAAGGAGGGGAGCCCGATGAGCAGTACTTC. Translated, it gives CAIMGQGGEPDEQYF.

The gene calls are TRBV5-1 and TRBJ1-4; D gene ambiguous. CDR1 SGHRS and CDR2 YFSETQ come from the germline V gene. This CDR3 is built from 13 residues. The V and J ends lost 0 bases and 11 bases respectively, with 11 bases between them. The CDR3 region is CASSLDGAGKLFF. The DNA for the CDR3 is TGCGCCAGCAGCTTGGACGGCGCGGGCAAACTGTTTTTT. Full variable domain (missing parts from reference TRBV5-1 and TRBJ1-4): KAGVTQTPRYLIKTRGQQVTLSCSPISGHRSVSWYQQTPGQGLQFLFEYFSETQRNKGNFPGRFSGRQFSNSRSEMNVSTLELGDSALYLCASSLDGAGKLFFGSGTQLSVL.

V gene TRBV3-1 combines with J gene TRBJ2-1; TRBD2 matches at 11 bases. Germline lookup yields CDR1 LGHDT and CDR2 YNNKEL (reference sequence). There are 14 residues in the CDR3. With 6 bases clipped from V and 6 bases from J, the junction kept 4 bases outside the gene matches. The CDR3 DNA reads TGTGCCAGCAGTCCTAGCGGGGGGCTCAATGAGCAGTTCTTC. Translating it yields CASSPSGGLNEQFF.